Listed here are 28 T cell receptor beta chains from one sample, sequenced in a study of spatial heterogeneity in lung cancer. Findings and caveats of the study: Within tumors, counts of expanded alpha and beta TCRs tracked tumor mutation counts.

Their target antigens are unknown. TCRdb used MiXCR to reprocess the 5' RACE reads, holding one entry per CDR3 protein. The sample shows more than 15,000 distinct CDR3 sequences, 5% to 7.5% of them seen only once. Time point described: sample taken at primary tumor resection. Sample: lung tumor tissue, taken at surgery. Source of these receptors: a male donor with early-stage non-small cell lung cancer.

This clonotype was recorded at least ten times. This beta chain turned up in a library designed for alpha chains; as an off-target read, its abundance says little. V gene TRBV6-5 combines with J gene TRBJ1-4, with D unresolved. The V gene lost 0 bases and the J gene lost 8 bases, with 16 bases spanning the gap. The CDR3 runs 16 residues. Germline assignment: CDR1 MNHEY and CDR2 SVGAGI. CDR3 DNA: TGTGCCAGCAGTTACTCCGCCGGGAGTACTAGGGAAAAACTGTTTTTT. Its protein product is CASSYSAGSTREKLFF.

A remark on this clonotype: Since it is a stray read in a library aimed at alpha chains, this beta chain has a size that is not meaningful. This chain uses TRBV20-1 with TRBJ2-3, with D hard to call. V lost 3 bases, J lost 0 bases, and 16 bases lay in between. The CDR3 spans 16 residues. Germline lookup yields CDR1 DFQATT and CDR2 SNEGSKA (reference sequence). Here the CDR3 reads CSASPTLTSSTDTQYF. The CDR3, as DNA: TGCAGTGCTAGCCCAACCCTCACCTCTAGCACAGATACGCAGTATTTT.

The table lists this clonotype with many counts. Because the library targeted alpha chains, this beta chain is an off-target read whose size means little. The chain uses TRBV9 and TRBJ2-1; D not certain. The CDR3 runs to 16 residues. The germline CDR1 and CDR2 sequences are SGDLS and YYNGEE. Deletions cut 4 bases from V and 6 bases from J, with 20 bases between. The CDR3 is CASSNPRVSLSNEQFF. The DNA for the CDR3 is TGTGCCAGCAGCAACCCCCGCGTCTCGCTGAGCAATGAGCAGTTCTTC.

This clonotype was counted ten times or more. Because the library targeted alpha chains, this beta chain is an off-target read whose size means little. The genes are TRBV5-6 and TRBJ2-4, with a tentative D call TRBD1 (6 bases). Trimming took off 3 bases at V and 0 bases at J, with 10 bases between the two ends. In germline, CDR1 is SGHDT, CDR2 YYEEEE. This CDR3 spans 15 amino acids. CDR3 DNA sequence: TGTGCCAGCAGCTCCCAGGGGATAGCCAAAAACATTCAGTACTTC. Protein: CASSSQGIAKNIQYF.

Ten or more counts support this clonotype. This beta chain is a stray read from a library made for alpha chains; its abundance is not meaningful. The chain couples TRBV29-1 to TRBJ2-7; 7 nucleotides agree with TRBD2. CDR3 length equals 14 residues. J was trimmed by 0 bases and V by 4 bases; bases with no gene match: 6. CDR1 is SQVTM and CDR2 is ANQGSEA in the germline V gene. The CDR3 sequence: CSVVPSGFSYEQYF. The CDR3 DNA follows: TGCAGCGTTGTGCCTAGCGGCTTCTCCTACGAGCAGTACTTC.

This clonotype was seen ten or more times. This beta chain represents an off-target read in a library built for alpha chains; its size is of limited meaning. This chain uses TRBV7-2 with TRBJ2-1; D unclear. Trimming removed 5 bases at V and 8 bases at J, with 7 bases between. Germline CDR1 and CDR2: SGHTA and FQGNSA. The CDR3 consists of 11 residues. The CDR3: CASSANYEQFF. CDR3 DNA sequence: TGTGCCAGCAGCGCAAATTATGAGCAGTTCTTC.

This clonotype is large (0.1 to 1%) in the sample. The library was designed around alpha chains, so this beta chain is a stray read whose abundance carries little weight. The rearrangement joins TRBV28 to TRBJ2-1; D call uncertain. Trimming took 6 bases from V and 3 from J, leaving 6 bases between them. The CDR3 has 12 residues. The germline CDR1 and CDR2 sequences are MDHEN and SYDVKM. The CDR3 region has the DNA TGTGCCAGCAGCCCCATCTACAATGAGCAGTTCTTC. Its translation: CASSPIYNEQFF.

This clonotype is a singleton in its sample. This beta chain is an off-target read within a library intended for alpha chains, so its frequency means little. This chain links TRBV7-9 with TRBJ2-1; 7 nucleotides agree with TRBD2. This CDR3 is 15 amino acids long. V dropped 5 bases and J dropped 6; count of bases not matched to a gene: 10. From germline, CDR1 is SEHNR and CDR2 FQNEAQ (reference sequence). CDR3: CASSAERDPTNEQFF. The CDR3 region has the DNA TGTGCCAGCAGCGCGGAGCGGGACCCGACCAATGAGCAGTTCTTC.

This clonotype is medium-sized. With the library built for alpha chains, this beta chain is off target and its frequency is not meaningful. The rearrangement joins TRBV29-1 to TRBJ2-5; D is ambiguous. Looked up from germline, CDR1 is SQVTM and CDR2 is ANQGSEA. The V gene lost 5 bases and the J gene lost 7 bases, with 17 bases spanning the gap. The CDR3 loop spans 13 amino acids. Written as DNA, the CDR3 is TGCAGCGTTCCCACGACGTCACTGGCGACCCAGTACTTC. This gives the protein CSVPTTSLATQYF.

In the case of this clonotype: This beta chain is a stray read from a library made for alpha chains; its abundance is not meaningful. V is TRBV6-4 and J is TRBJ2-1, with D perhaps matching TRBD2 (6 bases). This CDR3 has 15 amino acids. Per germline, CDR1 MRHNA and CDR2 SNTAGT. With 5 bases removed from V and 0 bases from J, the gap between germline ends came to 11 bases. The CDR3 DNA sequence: TGTGCCAGCAGTATAGCGGAGGCCTCCTACAATGAGCAGTTCTTC. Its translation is CASSIAEASYNEQFF.

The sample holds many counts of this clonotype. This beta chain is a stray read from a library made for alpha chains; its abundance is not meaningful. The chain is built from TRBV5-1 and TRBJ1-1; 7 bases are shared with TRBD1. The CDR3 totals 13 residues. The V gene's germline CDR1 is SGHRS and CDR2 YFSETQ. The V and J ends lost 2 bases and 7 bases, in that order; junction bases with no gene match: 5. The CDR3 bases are TGCGCCAGCAGCTTCCTGGGGGACAGTGAAGCTTTCTTT. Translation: CASSFLGDSEAFF.

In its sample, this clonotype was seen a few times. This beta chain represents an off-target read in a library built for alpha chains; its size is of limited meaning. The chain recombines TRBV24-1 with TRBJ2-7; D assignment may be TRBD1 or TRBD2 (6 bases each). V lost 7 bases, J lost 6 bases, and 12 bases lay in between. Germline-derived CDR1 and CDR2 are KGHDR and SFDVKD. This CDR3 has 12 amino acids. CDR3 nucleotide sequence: TGTGCCACCAGCCAAAAGGGGGGCGAGCAGTACTTC. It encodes CATSQKGGEQYF.

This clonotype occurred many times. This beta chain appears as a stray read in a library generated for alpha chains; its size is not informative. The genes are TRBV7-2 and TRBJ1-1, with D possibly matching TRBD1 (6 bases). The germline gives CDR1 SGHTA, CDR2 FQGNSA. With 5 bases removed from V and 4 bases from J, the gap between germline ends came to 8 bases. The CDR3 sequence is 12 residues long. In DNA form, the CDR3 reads TGTGCCAGCAGCATACAGGGCACTGAAGCTTTCTTT. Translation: CASSIQGTEAFF. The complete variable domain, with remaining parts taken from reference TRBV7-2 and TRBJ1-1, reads GAGVSQSPSNKVTEKGKDVELRCDPISGHTALYWYRQSLGQGLEFLIYFQGNSAPDKSGLPSDRFSAERTGGSVSTLTIQRTQQEDSAVYLCASSIQGTEAFFGQGTRLTVV.

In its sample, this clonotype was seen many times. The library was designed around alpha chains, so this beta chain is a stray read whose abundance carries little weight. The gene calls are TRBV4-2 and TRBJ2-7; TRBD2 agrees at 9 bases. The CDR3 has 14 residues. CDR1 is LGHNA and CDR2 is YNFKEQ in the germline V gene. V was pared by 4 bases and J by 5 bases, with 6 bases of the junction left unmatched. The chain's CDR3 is CASSPPGTSHEQYF. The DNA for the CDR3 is TGTGCCAGCAGCCCCCCGGGGACTAGCCACGAGCAGTACTTC.

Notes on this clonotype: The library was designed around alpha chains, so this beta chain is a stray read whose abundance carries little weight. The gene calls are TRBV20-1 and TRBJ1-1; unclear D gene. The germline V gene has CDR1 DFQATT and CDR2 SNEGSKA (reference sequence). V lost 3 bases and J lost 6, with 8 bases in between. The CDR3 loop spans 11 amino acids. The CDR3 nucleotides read TGCAGTGCTAGTTTCTGGCCTGAAGCTTTCTTT. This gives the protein CSASFWPEAFF.

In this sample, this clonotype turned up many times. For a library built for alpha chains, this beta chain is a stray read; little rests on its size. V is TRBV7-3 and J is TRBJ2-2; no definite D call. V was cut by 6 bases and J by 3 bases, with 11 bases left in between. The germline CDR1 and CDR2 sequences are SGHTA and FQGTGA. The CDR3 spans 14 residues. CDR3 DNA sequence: TGTGCCAGCAGGATCGACACTGACACCGGGGAGCTGTTTTTT. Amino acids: CASRIDTDTGELFF.

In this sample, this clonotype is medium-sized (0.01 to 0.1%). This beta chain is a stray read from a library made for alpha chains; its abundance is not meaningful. CDR3 protein: CASSFTGDYGYTF. CDR3 in DNA: TGTGCCAGCAGTTTTACAGGGGACTATGGCTACACCTTC. The chain couples TRBV6-2 or TRBV6-3 to TRBJ1-2; TRBD1 matches at 7 bases. The CDR3 covers 13 residues. Germline-derived CDR1 and CDR2 are MNHEY and SVGEGT. V trimming: 4 bases; J trimming: 3 bases; junction bases outside the gene matches: 2.

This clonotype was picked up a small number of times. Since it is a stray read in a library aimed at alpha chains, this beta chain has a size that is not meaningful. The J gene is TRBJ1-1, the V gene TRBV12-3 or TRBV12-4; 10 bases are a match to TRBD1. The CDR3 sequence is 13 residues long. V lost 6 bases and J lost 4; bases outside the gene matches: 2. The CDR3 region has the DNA TGTGCCAGCAGGGGACAGGGGCGCACTGAAGCTTTCTTT. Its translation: CASRGQGRTEAFF.

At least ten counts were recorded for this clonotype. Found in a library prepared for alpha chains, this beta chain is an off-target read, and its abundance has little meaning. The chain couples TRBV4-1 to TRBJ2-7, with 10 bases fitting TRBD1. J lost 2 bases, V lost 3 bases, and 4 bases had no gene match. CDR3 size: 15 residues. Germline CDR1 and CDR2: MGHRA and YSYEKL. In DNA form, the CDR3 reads TGCGCCAGCAGCCAGCTGACAGGGGGCGCCTACGAGCAGTACTTC. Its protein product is CASSQLTGGAYEQYF.

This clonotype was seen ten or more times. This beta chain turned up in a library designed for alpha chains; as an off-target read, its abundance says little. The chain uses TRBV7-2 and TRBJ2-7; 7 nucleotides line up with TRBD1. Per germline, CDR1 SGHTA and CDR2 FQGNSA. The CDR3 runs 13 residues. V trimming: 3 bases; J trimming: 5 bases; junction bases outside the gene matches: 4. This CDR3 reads CASSLGQINEQYF. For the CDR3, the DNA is TGTGCCAGCAGCTTGGGACAGATCAACGAGCAGTACTTC. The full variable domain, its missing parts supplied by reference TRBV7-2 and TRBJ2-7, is GAGVSQSPSNKVTEKGKDVELRCDPISGHTALYWYRQSLGQGLEFLIYFQGNSAPDKSGLPSDRFSAERTGGSVSTLTIQRTQQEDSAVYLCASSLGQINEQYFGPGTRLTVT.

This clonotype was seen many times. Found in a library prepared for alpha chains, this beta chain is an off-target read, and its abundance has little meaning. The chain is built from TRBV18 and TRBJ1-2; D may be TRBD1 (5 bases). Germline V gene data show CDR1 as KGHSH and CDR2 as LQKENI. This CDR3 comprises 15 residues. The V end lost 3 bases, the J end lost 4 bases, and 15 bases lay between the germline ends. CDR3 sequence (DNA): TGTGCCAGCTCACCCCCGGGAGGGGACTCCTATGGCTACACCTTC. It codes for CASSPPGGDSYGYTF.

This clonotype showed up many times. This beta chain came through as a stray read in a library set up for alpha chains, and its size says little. CDR3 sequence (DNA): TGTGCCAGCAGTGGGAACACCGGGGAGCTGTTTTTT. Amino acid sequence: CASSGNTGELFF. The chain recombines TRBV6-5 with TRBJ2-2; D gene ambiguous. The CDR3 sequence is 12 residues long. Germline CDR1 reads MNHEY; CDR2 reads SVGAGI. V was clipped by 5 bases and J by 1 base, with 2 bases between them.

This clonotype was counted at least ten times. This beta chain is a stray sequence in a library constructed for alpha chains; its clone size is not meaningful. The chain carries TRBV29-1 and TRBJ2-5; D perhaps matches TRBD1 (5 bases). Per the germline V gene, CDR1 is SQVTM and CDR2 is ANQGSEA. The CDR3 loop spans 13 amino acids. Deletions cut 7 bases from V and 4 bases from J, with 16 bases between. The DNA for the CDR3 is TGCAGCGCACAGTGGGCAGGGCCAGAGACCCAGTACTTC. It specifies CSAQWAGPETQYF.

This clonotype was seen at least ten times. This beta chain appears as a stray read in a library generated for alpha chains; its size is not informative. The CDR3 nucleotides read TGTGCCAGCAGCCTTTGGACAGGGACGTCGAACGAGCAGTACTTC. It encodes CASSLWTGTSNEQYF. This chain uses TRBV7-9 with TRBJ2-7; 8 positions match TRBD1. The CDR3 runs 15 residues. V was clipped by 5 bases and J by 5 bases; unmatched bases: 11. Germline loops: CDR1 SEHNR, CDR2 FQNEAQ (reference sequence).

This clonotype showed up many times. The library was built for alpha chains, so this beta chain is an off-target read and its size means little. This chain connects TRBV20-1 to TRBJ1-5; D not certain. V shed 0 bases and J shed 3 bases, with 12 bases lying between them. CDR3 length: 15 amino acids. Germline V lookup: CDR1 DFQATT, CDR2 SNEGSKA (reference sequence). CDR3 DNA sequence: TGCAGTGCTAGAGACAGGAACAAGGCCAATCAGCCCCAGCATTTT. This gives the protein CSARDRNKANQPQHF.

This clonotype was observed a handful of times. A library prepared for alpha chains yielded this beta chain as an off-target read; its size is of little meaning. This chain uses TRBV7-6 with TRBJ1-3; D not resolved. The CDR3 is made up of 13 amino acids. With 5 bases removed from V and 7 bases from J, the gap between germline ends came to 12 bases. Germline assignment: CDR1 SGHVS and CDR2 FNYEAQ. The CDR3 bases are TGTGCCAGCAGCCTTCCCTGGAGTAACACCATATATTTT. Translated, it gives CASSLPWSNTIYF. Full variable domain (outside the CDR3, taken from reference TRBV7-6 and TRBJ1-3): GAGVSQSPRYKVTKRGQDVALRCDPISGHVSLYWYRQALGQGPEFLTYFNYEAQQDKSGLPNDRFSAERPEGSISTLTIQRTEQRDSAMYRCASSLPWSNTIYFGEGSWLTVV.

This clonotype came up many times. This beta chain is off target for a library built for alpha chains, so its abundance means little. The CDR3 DNA is TGCGCCAGCAGTGAGCACCCGGGGAGCACAGATACGCAGTATTTT. This encodes CASSEHPGSTDTQYF. This rearrangement joins TRBV10-1 to TRBJ2-3; tentatively, D is TRBD2 (5 bases). V lost 2 bases, J lost 0 bases, and 9 bases lay in between. Germline lookup yields CDR1 WNHNN and CDR2 SYGVQD (reference sequence). This CDR3 spans 15 amino acids.

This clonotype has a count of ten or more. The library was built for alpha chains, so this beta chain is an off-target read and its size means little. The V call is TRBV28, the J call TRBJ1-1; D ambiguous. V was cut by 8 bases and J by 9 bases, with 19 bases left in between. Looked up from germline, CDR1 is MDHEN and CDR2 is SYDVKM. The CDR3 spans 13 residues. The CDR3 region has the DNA TGTGCCAGCGTTTATGGAGGAGCCGATAAAGCTTTCTTT. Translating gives CASVYGGADKAFF.